The clone carrying this T cell receptor (beta chain) was counted once. The method was immunoSEQ multiplex PCR; TCRdb's version includes in-frame clones alone and lacks a portion of them. Here the sample spans about 130,000 clones, roughly 83% being singletons. V was pared by 2 bases and J by 5 bases, with 7 bases of the junction left unmatched. The germline gives CDR1 LGHNA, CDR2 YSLEER. The CDR3 contains 16 residues. The record originates from a study of cytotoxic CD8 clonotypes in ibrutinib-treated CLL. The rearrangement joins TRBV4-3 to TRBJ2-3; 10 bases agree with TRBD2. The receptor's source is a human donor with chronic lymphocytic leukemia. Source: PBMCs, taken after 12 months of ibrutinib treatment. The CDR3: CASSQRLAGGRDTQYF. CDR3 in DNA: TGCGCCAGCAGCCAACGATTAGCGGGAGGTCGAGATACGCAGTATTTT.